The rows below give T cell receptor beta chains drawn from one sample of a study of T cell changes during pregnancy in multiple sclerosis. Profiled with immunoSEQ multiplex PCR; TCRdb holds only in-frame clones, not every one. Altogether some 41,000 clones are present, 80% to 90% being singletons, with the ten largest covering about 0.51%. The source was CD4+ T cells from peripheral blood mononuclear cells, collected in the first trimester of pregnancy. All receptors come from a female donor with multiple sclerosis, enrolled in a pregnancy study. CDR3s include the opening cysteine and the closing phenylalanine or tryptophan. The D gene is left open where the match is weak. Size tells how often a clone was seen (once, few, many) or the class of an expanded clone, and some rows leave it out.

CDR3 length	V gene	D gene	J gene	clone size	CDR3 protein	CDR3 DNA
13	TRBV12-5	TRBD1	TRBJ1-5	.	CASVIQGNQPQHF	TGTGCTAGTGTCATACAGGGGAACCAGCCCCAGCATTTT
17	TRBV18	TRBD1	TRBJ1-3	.	CASSPTYGTGAGNTIYF	TGTGCCAGCTCACCGACTTACGGGACAGGGGCTGGAAACACCATATATTTT
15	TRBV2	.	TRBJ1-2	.	CASSEFQGSSYGYTF	TGTGCCAGCAGTGAATTTCAGGGCAGCTCCTATGGCTACACCTTC
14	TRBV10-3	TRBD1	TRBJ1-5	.	CAISEAGGGQPQHF	TGTGCCATCAGTGAAGCAGGGGGCGGTCAGCCCCAGCATTTT
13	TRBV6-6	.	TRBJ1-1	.	CASSYPTSTEAFF	TGTGCCAGCAGTTACCCCACATCTACTGAAGCTTTCTTT
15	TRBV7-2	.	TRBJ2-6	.	CASTSGYSGANVLTF	TGTGCCAGCACCAGCGGATACTCTGGGGCCAACGTCCTGACTTTC
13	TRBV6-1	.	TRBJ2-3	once	CASSDRQADTQYF	TGTGCCAGCAGTGACCGACAGGCAGATACGCAGTATTTT
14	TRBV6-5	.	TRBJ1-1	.	CASSYSAVNTEAFF	TGTGCCAGCAGTTACTCGGCTGTAAACACTGAAGCTTTCTTT
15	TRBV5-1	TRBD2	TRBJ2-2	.	CASSFSLAGVGELFF	TGCGCCAGCAGCTTTTCACTAGCGGGAGTCGGGGAGCTGTTTTTT
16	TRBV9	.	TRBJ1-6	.	CASSVDHSSYNSPLHF	TGTGCCAGCAGCGTAGATCATAGCTCCTATAATTCACCCCTCCACTTT
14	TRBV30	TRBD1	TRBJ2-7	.	CAWGPGQGASEQYF	TGTGCCTGGGGACCGGGACAGGGGGCAAGCGAGCAGTACTTC
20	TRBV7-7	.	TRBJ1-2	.	CASLFPLAAGQNKANYGYTF	TGTGCCAGCCTCTTCCCACTGGCCGCCGGACAGAATAAAGCTAACTATGGCTACACCTTC
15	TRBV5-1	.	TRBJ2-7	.	CASSLTPAGVGEQYF	TGCGCCAGCAGCCTCACCCCGGCAGGGGTTGGCGAGCAGTACTTC
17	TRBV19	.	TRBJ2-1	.	CASSVALVTSSYNEQFF	TGTGCCAGTAGTGTCGCACTAGTAACCAGCTCCTACAATGAGCAGTTCTTC
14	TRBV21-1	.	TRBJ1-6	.	CASSKTGVESPLHF	TGTGCCAGCAGCAAAACAGGGGTGGAATCACCCCTCCACTTT
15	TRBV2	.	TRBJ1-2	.	CASSVPRLGSYGYTF	TGTGCCAGCAGTGTTCCCCGTCTAGGGAGCTATGGCTACACCTTC
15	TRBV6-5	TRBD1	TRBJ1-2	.	CASSYSRQGSMGYTF	TGTGCCAGCAGTTACTCGCGACAGGGATCTATGGGCTACACCTTC
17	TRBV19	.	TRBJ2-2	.	CASSPGGDSGLSGELFF	TGTGCCAGTAGTCCCGGAGGTGACAGCGGGCTGAGCGGGGAGCTGTTTTTT
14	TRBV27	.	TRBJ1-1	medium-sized	CASSLKPLGTEAFF	TGTGCCAGCAGTTTAAAGCCGCTCGGCACTGAAGCTTTCTTT
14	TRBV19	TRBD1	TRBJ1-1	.	CASRGDRGATEAFF	TGTGCCAGTAGGGGCGACAGGGGGGCCACTGAAGCTTTCTTT
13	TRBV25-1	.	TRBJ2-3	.	CASSEIRGDTQYF	TGTGCCAGCAGTGAAATTCGGGGAGATACGCAGTATTTT
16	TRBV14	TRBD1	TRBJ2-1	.	CASSPPPGGSYNEQFF	TGTGCCAGCAGCCCCCCCCCAGGGGGTTCCTACAATGAGCAGTTCTTC
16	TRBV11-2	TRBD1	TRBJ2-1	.	CASSILRGRKYNEQFF	TGTGCCAGCAGCATACTCAGGGGGCGAAAATACAATGAGCAGTTCTTC
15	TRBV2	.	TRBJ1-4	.	CASRKGGADNEKLFF	TGTGCCAGCAGGAAGGGGGGGGCCGACAATGAAAAACTGTTTTTT
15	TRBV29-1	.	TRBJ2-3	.	CSLGRGLVLGDTQYF	TGCAGCCTAGGCAGGGGCTTAGTTCTTGGAGATACGCAGTATTTT
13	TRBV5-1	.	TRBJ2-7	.	CASSFSGQYEQYF	TGCGCCAGCAGCTTCTCCGGACAGTACGAGCAGTACTTC
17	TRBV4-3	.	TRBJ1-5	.	CASSQDWAQRRNQPQHF	TGCGCCAGCAGCCAAGATTGGGCCCAACGAAGGAATCAGCCCCAGCATTTT
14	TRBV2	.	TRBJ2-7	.	CASSGRDRPYEQYF	TGTGCCAGCAGTGGGCGGGACCGCCCCTACGAGCAGTACTTC
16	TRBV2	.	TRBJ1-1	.	CASSEQPGLPITEAFF	TGTGCCAGCAGTGAACAACCGGGACTTCCAATCACTGAAGCTTTCTTT